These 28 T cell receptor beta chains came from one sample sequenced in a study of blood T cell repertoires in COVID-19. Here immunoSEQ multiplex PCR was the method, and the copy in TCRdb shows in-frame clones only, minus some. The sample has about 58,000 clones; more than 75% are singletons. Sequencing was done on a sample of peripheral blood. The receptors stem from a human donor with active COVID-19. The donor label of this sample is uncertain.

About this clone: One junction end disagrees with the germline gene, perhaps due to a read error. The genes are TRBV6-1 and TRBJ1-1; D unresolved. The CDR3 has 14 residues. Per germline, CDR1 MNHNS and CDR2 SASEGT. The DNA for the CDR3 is TGTGCCAGCCGTGAGCGGCAGTCGAACACTGAAGCTTTCTTT. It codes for CASRERQSNTEAFF.

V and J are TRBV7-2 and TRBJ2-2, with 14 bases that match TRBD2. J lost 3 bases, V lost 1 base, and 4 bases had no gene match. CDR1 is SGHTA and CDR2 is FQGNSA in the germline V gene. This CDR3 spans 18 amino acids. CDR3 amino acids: CASSLDRTSGGHTGELFF. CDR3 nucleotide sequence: TGTGCCAGCAGCTTAGATAGGACTAGCGGGGGGCACACCGGGGAGCTGTTTTTT.

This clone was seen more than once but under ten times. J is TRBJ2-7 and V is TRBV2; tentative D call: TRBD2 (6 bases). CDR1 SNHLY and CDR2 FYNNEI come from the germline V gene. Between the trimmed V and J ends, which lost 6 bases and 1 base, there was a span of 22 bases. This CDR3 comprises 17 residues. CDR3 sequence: CASRKDTGTGRSYEQYF. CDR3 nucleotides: TGTGCCAGCAGAAAGGACACCGGGACTGGTAGATCCTACGAGCAGTACTTC.

CDR3: CASSLSIRGANSYGYTF. The CDR3 nucleotides read TGTGCCAGCAGTTTAAGTATTCGGGGGGCGAATAGCTATGGCTACACCTTC. The gene calls are TRBV28 and TRBJ1-2; maybe TRBD1 (6 bases). This CDR3 contains 17 residues. Germline CDR1 reads MDHEN; CDR2 reads SYDVKM. Trimming removed 2 bases at V and 4 bases at J, with 20 bases between.

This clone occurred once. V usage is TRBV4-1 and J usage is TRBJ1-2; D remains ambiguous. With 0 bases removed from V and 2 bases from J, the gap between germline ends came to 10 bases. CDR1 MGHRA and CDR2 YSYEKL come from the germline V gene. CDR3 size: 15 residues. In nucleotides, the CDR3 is TGCGCCAGCAGCCAAGATTTTGGCGGGAACTATGGCTACACCTTC. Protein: CASSQDFGGNYGYTF.

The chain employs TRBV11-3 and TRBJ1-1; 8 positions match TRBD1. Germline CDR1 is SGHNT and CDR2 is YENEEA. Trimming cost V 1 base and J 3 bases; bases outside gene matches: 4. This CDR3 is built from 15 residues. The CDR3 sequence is CASSLGQGWDTEAFF. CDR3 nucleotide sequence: TGTGCCAGCAGCTTAGGACAGGGGTGGGACACTGAAGCTTTCTTT.

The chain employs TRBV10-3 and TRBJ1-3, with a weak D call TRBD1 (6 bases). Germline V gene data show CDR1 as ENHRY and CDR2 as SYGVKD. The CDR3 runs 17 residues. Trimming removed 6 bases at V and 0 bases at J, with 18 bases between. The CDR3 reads CAIREVRDTASGNTIYF. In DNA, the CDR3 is TGTGCCATCAGAGAAGTCCGGGACACGGCCTCTGGAAACACCATATATTTT.

The chain's CDR3 is CASSEGVGGHTEAFF. The CDR3 coding sequence is TGTGCCAGCAGTGAAGGGGTAGGTGGGCACACTGAAGCTTTCTTT. This rearrangement joins TRBV2 to TRBJ1-1; D is unclear. Germline assignment: CDR1 SNHLY and CDR2 FYNNEI. Between the trimmed V and J ends, which lost 1 base and 3 bases, there was a span of 12 bases. The CDR3 spans 15 residues.

Here the CDR3 DNA reads TGTGCCAGCAGCGTAGAGGTAGGGGACACAGATACGCAGTATTTT. Protein product: CASSVEVGDTDTQYF. The chain links TRBV9 to TRBJ2-3; D is possibly TRBD1 (5 bases). V lost 0 bases and J 2 bases, leaving 10 bases between the germline ends. CDR3 size: 15 residues. Germline lookup yields CDR1 SGDLS and CDR2 YYNGEE.

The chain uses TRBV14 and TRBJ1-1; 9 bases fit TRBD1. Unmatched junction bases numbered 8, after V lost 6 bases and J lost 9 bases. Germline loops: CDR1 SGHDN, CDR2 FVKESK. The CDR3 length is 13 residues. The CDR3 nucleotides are TGTGCCAGCAGGAGACAGGGGGAGAACCAAGCTTTCTTT. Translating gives CASRRQGENQAFF.

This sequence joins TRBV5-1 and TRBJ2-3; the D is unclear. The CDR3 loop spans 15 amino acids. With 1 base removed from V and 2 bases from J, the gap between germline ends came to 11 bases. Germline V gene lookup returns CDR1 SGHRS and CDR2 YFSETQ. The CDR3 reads CASSLRRSHTDTQYF. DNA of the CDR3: TGCGCCAGCAGCTTGCGTCGTAGTCACACAGATACGCAGTATTTT.

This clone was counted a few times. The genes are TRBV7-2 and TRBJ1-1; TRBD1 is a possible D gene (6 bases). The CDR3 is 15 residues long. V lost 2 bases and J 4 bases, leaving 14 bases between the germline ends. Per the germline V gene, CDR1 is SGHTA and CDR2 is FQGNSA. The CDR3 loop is CASSLSGTGRTEAFF. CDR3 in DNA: TGTGCCAGCAGCTTAAGTGGCACAGGGCGCACTGAAGCTTTCTTT.

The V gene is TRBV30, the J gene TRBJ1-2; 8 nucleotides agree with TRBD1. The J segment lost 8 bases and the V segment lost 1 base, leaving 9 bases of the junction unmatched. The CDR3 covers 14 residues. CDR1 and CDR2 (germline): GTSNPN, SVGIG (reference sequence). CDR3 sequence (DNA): TGTGCCTGGAGTGGGAAATACAGGGGGACGGGCTACACCTTC. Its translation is CAWSGKYRGTGYTF.

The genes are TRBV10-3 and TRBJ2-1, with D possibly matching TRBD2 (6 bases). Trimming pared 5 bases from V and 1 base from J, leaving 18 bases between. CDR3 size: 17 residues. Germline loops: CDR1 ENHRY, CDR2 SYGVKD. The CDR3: CAISSPRERPSYNEQFF. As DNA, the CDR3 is TGTGCCATCAGTTCACCACGGGAGCGACCTTCCTACAATGAGCAGTTCTTC.

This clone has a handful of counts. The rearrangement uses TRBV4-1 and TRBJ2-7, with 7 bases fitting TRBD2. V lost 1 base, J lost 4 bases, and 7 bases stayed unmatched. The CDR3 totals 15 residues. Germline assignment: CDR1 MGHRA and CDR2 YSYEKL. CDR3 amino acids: CASSQVLREGYEQYF. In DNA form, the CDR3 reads TGCGCCAGCAGCCAAGTCTTGAGGGAGGGGTACGAGCAGTACTTC.

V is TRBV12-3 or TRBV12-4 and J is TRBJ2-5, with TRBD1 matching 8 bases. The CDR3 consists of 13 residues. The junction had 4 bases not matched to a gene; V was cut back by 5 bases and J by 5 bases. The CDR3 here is CASSPGQVETQYF. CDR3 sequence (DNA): TGTGCCAGCAGTCCGGGACAGGTCGAGACCCAGTACTTC.

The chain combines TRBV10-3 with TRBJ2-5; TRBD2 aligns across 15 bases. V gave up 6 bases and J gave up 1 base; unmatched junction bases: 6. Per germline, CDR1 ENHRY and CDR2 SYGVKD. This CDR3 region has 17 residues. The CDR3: CAIRPGLAGGTQETQYF. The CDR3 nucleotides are TGTGCCATCAGACCGGGACTAGCGGGGGGAACCCAAGAGACCCAGTACTTC.

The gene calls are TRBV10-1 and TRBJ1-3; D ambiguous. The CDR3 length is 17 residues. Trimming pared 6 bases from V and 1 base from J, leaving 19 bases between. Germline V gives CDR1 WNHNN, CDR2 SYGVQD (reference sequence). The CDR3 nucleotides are TGCGCCAGCAGCGAACCCGTTCAGGCCTCGTCTGGAAACACCATATATTTT. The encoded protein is CASSEPVQASSGNTIYF.

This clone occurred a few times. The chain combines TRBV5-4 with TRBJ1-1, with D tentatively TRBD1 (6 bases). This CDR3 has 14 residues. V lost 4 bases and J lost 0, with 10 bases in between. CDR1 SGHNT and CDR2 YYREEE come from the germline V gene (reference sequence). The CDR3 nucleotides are TGTGCCAGCAGCCCACAGGGTATGAACACTGAAGCTTTCTTT. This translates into CASSPQGMNTEAFF.

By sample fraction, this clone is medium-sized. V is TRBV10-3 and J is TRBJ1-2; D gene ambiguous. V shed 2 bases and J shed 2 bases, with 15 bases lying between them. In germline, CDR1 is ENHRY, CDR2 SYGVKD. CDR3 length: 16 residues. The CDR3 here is CAISETRGNSNYGYTF. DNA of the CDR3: TGTGCCATCAGTGAGACAAGAGGGAACAGCAACTATGGCTACACCTTC.

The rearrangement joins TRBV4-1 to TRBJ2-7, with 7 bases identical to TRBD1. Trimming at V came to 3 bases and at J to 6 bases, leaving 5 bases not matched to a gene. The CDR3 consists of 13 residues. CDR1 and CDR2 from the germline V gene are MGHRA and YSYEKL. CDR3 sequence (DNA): TGCGCCAGCAGCCAGGGGACAGCCTCCGAGCAGTACTTC. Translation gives CASSQGTASEQYF.

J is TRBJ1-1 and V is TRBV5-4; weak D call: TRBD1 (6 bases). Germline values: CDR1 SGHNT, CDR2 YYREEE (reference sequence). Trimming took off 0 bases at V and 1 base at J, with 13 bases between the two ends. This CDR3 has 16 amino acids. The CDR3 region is CASSLGSQGPNTEAFF. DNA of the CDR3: TGTGCCAGCAGCTTGGGGTCCCAGGGGCCGAACACTGAAGCTTTCTTT. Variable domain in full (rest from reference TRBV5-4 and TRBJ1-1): ETGVTQSPTHLIKTRGQQVTLRCSSQSGHNTVSWYQQALGQGPQFIFQYYREEENGRGNFPPRFSGLQFPNYSSELNVNALELDDSALYLCASSLGSQGPNTEAFFGQGTRLTVV.

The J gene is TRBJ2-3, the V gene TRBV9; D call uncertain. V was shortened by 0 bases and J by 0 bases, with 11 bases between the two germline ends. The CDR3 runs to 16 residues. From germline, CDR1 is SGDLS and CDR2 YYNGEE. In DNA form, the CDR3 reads TGTGCCAGCAGCGTAGATAACTGGTATAGCACAGATACGCAGTATTTT. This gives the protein CASSVDNWYSTDTQYF.

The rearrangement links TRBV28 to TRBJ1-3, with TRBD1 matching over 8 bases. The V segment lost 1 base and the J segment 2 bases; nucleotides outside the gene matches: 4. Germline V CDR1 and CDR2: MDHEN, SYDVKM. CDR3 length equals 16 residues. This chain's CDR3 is CASSLLPDRAGNTIYF. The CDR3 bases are TGTGCCAGCAGTTTATTACCGGACAGGGCTGGAAACACCATATATTTT. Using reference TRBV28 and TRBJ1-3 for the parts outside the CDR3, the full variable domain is DVKVTQSSRYLVKRTGEKVFLECVQDMDHENMFWYRQDPGLGLRLIYFSYDVKMKEKGDIPEGYSVSREKKERFSLILESASTNQTSMYLCASSLLPDRAGNTIYFGEGSWLTVV.

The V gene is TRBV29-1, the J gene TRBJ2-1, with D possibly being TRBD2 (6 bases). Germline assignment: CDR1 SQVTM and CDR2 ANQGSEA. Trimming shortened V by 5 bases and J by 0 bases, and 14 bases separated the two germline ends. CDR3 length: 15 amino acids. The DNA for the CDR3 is TGCAGCGTTCGGATAGCGGTCAACTCCTACAATGAGCAGTTCTTC. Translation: CSVRIAVNSYNEQFF.

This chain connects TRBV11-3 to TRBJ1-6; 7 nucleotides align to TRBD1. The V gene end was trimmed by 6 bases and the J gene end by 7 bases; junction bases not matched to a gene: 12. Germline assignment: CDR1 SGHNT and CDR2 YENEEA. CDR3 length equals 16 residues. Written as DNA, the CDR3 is TGTGCCAGCAGAGAACGGGCGACAGGGCTCAATTCACCCCTCCACTTT. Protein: CASRERATGLNSPLHF.

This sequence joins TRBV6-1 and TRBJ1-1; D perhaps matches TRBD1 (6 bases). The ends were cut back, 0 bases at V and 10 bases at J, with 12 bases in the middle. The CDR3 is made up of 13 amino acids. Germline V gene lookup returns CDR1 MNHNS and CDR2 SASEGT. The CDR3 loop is CASSEAQGRRAFF. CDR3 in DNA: TGTGCCAGCAGTGAAGCGCAGGGGCGAAGAGCTTTCTTT.

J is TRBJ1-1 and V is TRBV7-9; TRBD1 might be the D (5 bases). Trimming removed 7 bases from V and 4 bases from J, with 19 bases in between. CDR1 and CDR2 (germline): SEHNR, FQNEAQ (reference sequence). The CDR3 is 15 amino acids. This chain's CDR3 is CASTPPGVGSTEAFF. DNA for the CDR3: TGTGCCAGCACCCCTCCGGGGGTGGGTAGCACTGAAGCTTTCTTT.